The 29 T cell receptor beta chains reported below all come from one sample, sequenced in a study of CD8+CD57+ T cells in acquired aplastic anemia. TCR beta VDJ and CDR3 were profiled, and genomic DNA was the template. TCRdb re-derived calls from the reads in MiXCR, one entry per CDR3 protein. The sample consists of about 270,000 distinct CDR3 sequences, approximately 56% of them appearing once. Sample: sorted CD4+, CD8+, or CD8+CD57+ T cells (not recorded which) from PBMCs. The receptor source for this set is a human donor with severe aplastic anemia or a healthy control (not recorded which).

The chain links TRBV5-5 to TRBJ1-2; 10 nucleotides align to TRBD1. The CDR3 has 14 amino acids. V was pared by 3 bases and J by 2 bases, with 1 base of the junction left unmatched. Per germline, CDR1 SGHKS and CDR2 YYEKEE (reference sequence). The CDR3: CASSWDRGNYGYTF. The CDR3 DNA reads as TGTGCCAGCAGCTGGGACAGGGGAAACTATGGCTACACCTTC.

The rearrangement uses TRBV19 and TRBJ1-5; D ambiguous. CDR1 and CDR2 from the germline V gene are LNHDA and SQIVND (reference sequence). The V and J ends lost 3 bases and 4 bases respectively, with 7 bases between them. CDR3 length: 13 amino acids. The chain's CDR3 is CASSISRNQPQHF. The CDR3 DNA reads TGTGCCAGTAGTATTTCGAGGAATCAGCCCCAGCATTTT.

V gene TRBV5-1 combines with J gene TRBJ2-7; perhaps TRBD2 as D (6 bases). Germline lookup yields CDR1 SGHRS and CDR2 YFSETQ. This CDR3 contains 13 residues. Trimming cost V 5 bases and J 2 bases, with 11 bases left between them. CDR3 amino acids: CASRGTSPYEQYF. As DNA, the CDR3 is TGCGCCAGCAGAGGGACTTCCCCCTACGAGCAGTACTTC.

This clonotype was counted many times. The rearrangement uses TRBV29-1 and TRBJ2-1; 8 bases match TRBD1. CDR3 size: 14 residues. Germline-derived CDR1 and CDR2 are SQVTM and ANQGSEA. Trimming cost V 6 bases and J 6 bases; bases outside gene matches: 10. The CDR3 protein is CSVVGTGRLNEQFF. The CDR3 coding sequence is TGCAGCGTCGTAGGGACAGGACGCCTCAATGAGCAGTTCTTC.

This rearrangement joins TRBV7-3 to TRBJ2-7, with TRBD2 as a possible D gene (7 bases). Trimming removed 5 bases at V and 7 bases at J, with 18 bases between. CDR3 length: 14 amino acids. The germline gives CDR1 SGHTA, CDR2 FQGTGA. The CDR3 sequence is CASSTGGGGGEQYF. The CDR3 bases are TGTGCCAGCAGCACTGGGGGGGGCGGGGGAGAGCAGTACTTC.

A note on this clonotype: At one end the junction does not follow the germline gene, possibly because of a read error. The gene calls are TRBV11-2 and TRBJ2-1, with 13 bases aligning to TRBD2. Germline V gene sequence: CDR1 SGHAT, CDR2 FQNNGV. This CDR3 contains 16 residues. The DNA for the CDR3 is TGTGCCAGCAGCCCGGGGACTAGCGGGGCCTACAATGAGCAGTTCTTT. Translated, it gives CASSPGTSGAYNEQFF.

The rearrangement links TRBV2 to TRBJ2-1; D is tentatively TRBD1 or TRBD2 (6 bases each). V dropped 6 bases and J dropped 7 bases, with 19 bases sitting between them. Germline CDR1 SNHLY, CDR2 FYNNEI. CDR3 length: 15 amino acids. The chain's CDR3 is CASRGAREEVNEQFF. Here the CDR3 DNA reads TGTGCCAGCAGGGGGGCCAGGGAGGAGGTGAATGAGCAGTTCTTC.

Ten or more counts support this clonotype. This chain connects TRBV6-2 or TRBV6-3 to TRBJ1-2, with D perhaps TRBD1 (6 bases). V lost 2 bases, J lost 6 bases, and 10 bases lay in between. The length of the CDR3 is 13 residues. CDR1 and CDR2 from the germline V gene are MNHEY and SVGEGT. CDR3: CASSYGAGDGYTF. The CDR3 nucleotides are TGTGCCAGCAGTTACGGGGCAGGGGATGGCTACACCTTC.

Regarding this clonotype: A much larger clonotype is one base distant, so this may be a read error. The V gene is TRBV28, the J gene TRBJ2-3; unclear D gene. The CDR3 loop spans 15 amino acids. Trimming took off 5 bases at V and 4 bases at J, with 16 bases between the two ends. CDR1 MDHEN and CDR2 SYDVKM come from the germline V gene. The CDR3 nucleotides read TGTGCCAGCAGTGGAACAAAAATCAGCGCAGATACGCAGTATTTT. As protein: CASSGTKISADTQYF.

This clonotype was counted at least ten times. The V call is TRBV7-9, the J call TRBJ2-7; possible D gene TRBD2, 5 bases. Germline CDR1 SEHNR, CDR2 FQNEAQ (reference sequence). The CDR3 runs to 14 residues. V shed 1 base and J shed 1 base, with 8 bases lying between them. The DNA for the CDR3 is TGTGCCAGCAGCTTAGAACGGGGATCCTACGAGCAGTACTTC. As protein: CASSLERGSYEQYF.

CDR3 amino acids: CATSTGPPSYEQYF. CDR3 DNA: TGTGCCACCAGCACCGGGCCTCCCTCCTACGAGCAGTACTTC. J is TRBJ2-7 and V is TRBV24-1, with D unresolved. The ends were cut back, 7 bases at V and 0 bases at J, with 12 bases in the middle. Germline values: CDR1 KGHDR, CDR2 SFDVKD. The CDR3 has 14 residues.

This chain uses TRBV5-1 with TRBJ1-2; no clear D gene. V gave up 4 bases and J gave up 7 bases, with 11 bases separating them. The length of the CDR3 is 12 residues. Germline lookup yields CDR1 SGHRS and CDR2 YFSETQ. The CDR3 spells CASSDLGFGYTF. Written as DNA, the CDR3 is TGCGCCAGCAGCGACCTGGGGTTTGGCTACACCTTC. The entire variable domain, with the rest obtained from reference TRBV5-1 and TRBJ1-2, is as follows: KAGVTQTPRYLIKTRGQQVTLSCSPISGHRSVSWYQQTPGQGLQFLFEYFSETQRNKGNFPGRFSGRQFSNSRSEMNVSTLELGDSALYLCASSDLGFGYTFGSGTRLTVV.

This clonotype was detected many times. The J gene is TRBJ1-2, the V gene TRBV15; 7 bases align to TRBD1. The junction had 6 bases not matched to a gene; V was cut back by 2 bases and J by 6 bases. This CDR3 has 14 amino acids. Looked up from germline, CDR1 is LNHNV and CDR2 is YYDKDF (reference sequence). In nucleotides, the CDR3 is TGTGCCACCAGCAGATTACAGGGGATCGATGGCTACACCTTC. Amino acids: CATSRLQGIDGYTF.

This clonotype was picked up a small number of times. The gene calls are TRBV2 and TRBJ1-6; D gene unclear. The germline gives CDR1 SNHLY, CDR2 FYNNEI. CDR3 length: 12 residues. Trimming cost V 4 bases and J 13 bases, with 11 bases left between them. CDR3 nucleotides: TGTGCCAGCAGTGTCCATTCTCTTCCCCTCCACTTT. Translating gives CASSVHSLPLHF.

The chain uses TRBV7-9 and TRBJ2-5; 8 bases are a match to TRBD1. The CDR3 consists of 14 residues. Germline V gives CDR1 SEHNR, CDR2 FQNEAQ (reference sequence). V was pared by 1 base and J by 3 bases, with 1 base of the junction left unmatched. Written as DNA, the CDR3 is TGTGCCAGCAGCTTAGGGACAGGGAAAGAGACCCAGTACTTC. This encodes CASSLGTGKETQYF.

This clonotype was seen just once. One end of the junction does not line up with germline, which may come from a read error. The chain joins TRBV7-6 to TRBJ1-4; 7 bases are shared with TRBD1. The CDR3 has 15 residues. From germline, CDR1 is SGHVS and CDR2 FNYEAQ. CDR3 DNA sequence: TGTGCCAGCAGCTTAGGCTTGGGACAGAATGAAAAGCTGGTTTTT. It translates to CASSLGLGQNEKLVF.

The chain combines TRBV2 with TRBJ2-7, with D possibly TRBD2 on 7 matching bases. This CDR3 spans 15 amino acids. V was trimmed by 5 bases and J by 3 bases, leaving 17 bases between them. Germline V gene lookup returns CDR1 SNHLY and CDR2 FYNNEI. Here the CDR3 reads CASSRAGAVDYEQYF. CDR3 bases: TGTGCCAGCAGTCGGGCGGGGGCCGTAGACTACGAGCAGTACTTC. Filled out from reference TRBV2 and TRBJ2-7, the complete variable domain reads EPEVTQTPSHQVTQMGQEVILRCVPISNHLYFYWYRQILGQKVEFLVSFYNNEISEKSEIFDDQFSVERPDGSNFTLKIRSTKLEDSAMYFCASSRAGAVDYEQYFGPGTRLTVT.

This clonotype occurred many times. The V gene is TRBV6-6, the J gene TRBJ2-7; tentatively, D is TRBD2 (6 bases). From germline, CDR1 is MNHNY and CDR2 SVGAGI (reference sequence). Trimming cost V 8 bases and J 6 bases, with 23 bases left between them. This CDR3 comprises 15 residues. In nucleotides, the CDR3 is TGTGCCAGCTCCGAGGCGGGACGCGACACGGCCGAGCAGTACTTC. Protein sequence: CASSEAGRDTAEQYF.

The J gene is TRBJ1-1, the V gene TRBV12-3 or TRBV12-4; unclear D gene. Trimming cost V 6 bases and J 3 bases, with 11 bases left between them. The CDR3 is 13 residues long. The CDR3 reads CASSNGRYTEAFF. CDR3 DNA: TGTGCCAGCAGCAATGGACGGTACACTGAAGCTTTCTTT.

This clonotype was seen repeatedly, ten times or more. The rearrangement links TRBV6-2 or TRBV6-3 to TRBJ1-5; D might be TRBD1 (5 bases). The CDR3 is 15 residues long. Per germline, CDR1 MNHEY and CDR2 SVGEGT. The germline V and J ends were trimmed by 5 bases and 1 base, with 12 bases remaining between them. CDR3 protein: CASSNRGYSNQPQHF. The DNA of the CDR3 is TGTGCCAGCAGTAACCGGGGCTACAGCAATCAGCCCCAGCATTTT.

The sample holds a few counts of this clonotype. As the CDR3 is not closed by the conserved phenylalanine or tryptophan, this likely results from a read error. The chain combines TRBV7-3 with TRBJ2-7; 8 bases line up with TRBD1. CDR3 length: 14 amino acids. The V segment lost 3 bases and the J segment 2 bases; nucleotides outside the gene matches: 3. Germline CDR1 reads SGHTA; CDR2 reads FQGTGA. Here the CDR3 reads CASSLGQAAYEQYL. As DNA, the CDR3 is TGTGCCAGCAGCTTGGGACAGGCTGCCTACGAGCAGTACCTC.

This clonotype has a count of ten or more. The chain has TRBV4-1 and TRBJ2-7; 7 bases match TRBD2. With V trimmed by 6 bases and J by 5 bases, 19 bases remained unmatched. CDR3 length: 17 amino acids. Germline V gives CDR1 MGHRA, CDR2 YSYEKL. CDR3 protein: CASRTARWGEGSDEQYF. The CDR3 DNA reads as TGCGCCAGCAGAACCGCCCGGTGGGGGGAGGGCAGCGACGAGCAGTACTTC.

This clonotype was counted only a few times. The CDR3 region has the DNA TGCGCCAGCAGCTTGGATTGGGAGGCCGAGACCCAGTACTTC. It specifies CASSLDWEAETQYF. The chain has TRBV5-1 and TRBJ2-5; tentatively, D is TRBD2 (6 bases). CDR3 length: 14 amino acids. The V end was cut by 0 bases, the J end by 5 bases, with 11 bases between. CDR1 SGHRS and CDR2 YFSETQ come from the germline V gene.

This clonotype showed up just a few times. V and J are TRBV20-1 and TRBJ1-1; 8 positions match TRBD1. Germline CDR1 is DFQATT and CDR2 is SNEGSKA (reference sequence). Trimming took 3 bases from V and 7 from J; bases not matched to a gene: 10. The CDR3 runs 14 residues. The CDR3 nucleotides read TGCAGTGCTAGGTCAGGGGGCACTTCTTTTGAAGCTTTCTTT. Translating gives CSARSGGTSFEAFF.

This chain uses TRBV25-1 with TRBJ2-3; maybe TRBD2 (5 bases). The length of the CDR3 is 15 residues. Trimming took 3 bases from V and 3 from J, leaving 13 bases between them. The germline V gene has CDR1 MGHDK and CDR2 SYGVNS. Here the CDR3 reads CASSDPERVTDTQYF. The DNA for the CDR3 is TGTGCCAGCAGTGACCCGGAGAGGGTAACAGATACGCAGTATTTT. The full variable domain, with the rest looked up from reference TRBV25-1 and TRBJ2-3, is EADIYQTPRYLVIGTGKKITLECSQTMGHDKMYWYQQDPGMELHLIHYSYGVNSTEKGDLSSESTVSRIRTEHFPLTLESARPSHTSQYLCASSDPERVTDTQYFGPGTRLTVL.

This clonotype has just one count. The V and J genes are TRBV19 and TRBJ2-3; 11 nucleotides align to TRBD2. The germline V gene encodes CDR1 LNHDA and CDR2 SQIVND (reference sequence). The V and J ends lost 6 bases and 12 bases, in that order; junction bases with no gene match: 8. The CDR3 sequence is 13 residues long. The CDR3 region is CASRLAGVGYQYF. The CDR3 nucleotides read TGTGCCAGTAGACTAGCGGGAGTTGGATATCAGTATTTT.

CDR3 sequence reads: CASSQRGETQYF. The CDR3 region has the DNA TGTGCCAGCAGCCAGAGAGGGGAGACCCAGTACTTC. The chain carries TRBV12-3 or TRBV12-4 and TRBJ2-5; possible D gene TRBD2, 5 bases. The length of the CDR3 is 12 residues. The V end was cut by 6 bases, the J end by 5 bases, with 10 bases between.

For the CDR3, the DNA is TGCAGTGCTAACACAGGGAACTATGGCTACACCTTC. It codes for CSANTGNYGYTF. The rearrangement joins TRBV20-1 to TRBJ1-2; D possibly corresponds to TRBD1 (6 bases). The V gene's germline CDR1 is DFQATT and CDR2 SNEGSKA (reference sequence). This CDR3 is built from 12 residues. V gave up 4 bases and J gave up 2 bases, with 8 bases separating them.

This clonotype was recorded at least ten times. CDR3 in DNA: TGTGCCAGCAACCCTAACACCGGGGAGCTGTTTTTT. This codes for CASNPNTGELFF. The chain is built from TRBV6-1 and TRBJ2-2; no clear D. CDR3 size: 12 residues. Trimming pared 7 bases from V and 2 bases from J, leaving 5 bases between. Germline V lookup: CDR1 MNHNS, CDR2 SASEGT.